This T cell receptor (beta chain) was sequenced in a study of beta chain features in type 1 diabetes. Of the isolated RNA, all was reverse transcribed, and so the sequenced material was expressed TCRB transcripts. TCRdb's table, derived via immunoSEQ multiplex PCR, lists solely in-frame clones and lacks some. The table includes approximately 300,000 clones, roughly 9.6% detected once. The ends were cut back, 6 bases at V and 0 bases at J, with 12 bases in the middle. Germline V lookup: CDR1 SNHLY, CDR2 FYNNEI. There are 15 residues in the CDR3. Sample: naive CD4+ T cells from blood. The TCR was taken from a woman in her twenties or thirties in good health. The chain links TRBV2 to TRBJ1-5, with D possibly TRBD1 on 6 matching bases. CDR3 sequence: CASRTGLYSNQPQHF. Written as DNA, the CDR3 is TGTGCCAGCAGAACAGGGCTATATAGCAATCAGCCCCAGCATTTT.